These 25 T cell receptor beta chains were sequenced from one sample in a study of T cells in Graves' hyperthyroidism and ophthalmopathy. Amplification of TCR beta CDR3 regions was performed using RNA transcripts as template. HTBI primers drove first-round RT-PCR of the TCR CDR3. Each CDR3 protein is one row after TCRdb ran MiXCR on the multiplex PCR reads. The sample lists 280,000 or so distinct CDR3 sequences; 25% to 30% were seen once. The source material was blood. These receptors were taken from a man aged 40-49 years with Graves' hyperthyroidism that later progressed to Graves' ophthalmopathy.

This clonotype was observed at least ten times. V and J are TRBV2 and TRBJ2-2; D may be TRBD1 or TRBD2 (5 bases each). The CDR3 totals 13 residues. Germline V gives CDR1 SNHLY, CDR2 FYNNEI. Trimming took off 8 bases at V and 5 bases at J, with 12 bases between the two ends. The CDR3 protein is CASPGPGTGELFF. Written as DNA, the CDR3 is TGTGCCAGCCCGGGACCGGGTACCGGGGAGCTGTTTTTT.

This clonotype was picked up many times. V is TRBV9 and J is TRBJ1-2; 9 bases line up with TRBD1. The CDR3 loop spans 21 amino acids. Losses at the gene ends were 0 bases for V and 2 bases for J; bases not matched to a gene: 20. Germline values: CDR1 SGDLS, CDR2 YYNGEE. CDR3 DNA: TGTGCCAGCAGCGTAGCGGCTTTGAATCATGGGACAGGGAAGAGGAACTATGGCTACACCTTC. It yields the protein CASSVAALNHGTGKRNYGYTF.

This clonotype has ten or more counts. The chain is built from TRBV4-2 and TRBJ1-1, with a tentative D call TRBD1 (6 bases). Trimming cost V 4 bases and J 1 base, with 22 bases left between them. The CDR3 has 18 amino acids. Germline CDR1 LGHNA, CDR2 YNFKEQ. DNA of the CDR3: TGTGCCAGCAGCCCCCCGGGGGGCGATTCCTTAACGAACACTGAAGCTTTCTTT. It encodes CASSPPGGDSLTNTEAFF.

This clonotype has at least ten counts. The chain recombines TRBV27 with TRBJ2-5; 10 bases fit TRBD1. Trimming cost V 5 bases and J 5 bases; bases outside gene matches: 8. The CDR3 totals 15 residues. CDR1 and CDR2 (germline): MNHEY, SMNVEV (reference sequence). Here the CDR3 reads CASSGRTGGYETQYF. The CDR3 DNA reads as TGTGCCAGCAGTGGCCGGACAGGGGGATACGAGACCCAGTACTTC.

This clonotype was observed at least ten times. The chain joins TRBV10-1 to TRBJ1-3, with unresolved D. In germline, CDR1 is WNHNN, CDR2 SYGVQD (reference sequence). Trimming removed 0 bases at V and 0 bases at J, with 9 bases between. The CDR3 contains 16 residues. Here the CDR3 reads CASSESLGISGNTIYF. DNA for the CDR3: TGCGCCAGCAGTGAGTCCTTAGGGATCTCTGGAAACACCATATATTTT.

The gene calls are TRBV5-1 and TRBJ2-2; tentatively, D is TRBD2 (6 bases). The CDR3 is made up of 13 amino acids. Germline CDR1 SGHRS, CDR2 YFSETQ. Trimming took 6 bases from V and 4 from J, leaving 10 bases between them. This CDR3 is CASTYGSTGELFF. CDR3 nucleotides: TGCGCCAGCACCTACGGGAGCACCGGGGAGCTGTTTTTT.

In this sample, this clonotype turned up many times. The chain uses TRBV24-1 and TRBJ1-1, with unresolved D. V lost 3 bases and J 8 bases, leaving 12 bases between the germline ends. The CDR3 runs to 13 residues. Per the germline V gene, CDR1 is KGHDR and CDR2 is SFDVKD. The DNA of the CDR3 is TGTGCCACCAGTGATCTGCGTGGGAGAGAAGCTTTCTTT. Protein product: CATSDLRGREAFF.

CDR3 amino acids: CASSLDGTLQGYTF. In DNA form, the CDR3 reads TGTGCCAGCAGTTTAGACGGTACACTTCAGGGCTACACCTTC. This chain uses TRBV12-3 or TRBV12-4 with TRBJ1-2, with D unclear. This CDR3 is built from 14 residues. V was clipped by 1 base and J by 8 bases, with 14 bases between them.

The sample holds many counts of this clonotype. V usage is TRBV12-3 or TRBV12-4 and J usage is TRBJ1-2, with D perhaps matching TRBD1 (5 bases). This CDR3 is built from 12 residues. Trimming stripped 6 bases from V and 3 bases from J, with 8 bases between. The CDR3 DNA follows: TGTGCCAGCAGCGAGGGGTACTATGGCTACACCTTC. This translates into CASSEGYYGYTF.

There are many counts of this clonotype. The rearrangement uses TRBV6-5 and TRBJ2-5, with no clear D. In germline, CDR1 is MNHEY, CDR2 SVGAGI. This CDR3 is built from 15 residues. Deletions cut 0 bases from V and 1 base from J, with 9 bases between. CDR3: CASSYSFPAQETQYF. CDR3 bases: TGTGCCAGCAGTTACTCGTTTCCAGCCCAAGAGACCCAGTACTTC.

The chain combines TRBV15 with TRBJ1-2; D is ambiguous. The V gene lost 3 bases and the J gene lost 0 bases, with 8 bases spanning the gap. This CDR3 has 14 amino acids. Germline CDR1 reads LNHNV; CDR2 reads YYDKDF (reference sequence). The CDR3 loop is CATSSWGTNYGYTF. In nucleotides, the CDR3 is TGTGCCACCAGCAGCTGGGGAACTAACTATGGCTACACCTTC.

This clonotype was observed at least ten times. The CDR3 sequence: CASSTPGGQETQYF. The CDR3 coding sequence is TGTGCCAGCAGCACTCCCGGGGGCCAAGAGACCCAGTACTTC. The V and J genes are TRBV7-2 and TRBJ2-5; perhaps TRBD2 as D (6 bases). Germline V gene sequence: CDR1 SGHTA, CDR2 FQGNSA. The CDR3 runs to 14 residues. The germline V and J ends were trimmed by 5 bases and 1 base, with 11 bases remaining between them.

The J gene is TRBJ1-5, the V gene TRBV12-3 or TRBV12-4, with TRBD1 matching over 7 bases. The CDR3 length is 13 residues. Trimming took 10 bases from V and 1 from J; bases not matched to a gene: 4. CDR3 nucleotides: TGTGCCACCAGACAGGGCAGCAATCAGCCCCAGCATTTT. Translated, it gives CATRQGSNQPQHF.

Note on this clonotype: The junction differs from germline at one of its ends, possibly a read error. The chain recombines TRBV5-6 with TRBJ1-1; TRBD1 matches at 10 bases. The CDR3 runs to 15 residues. Looked up from germline, CDR1 is SGHDT and CDR2 is YYEEEE. The CDR3 region is CVSSSPGQGNTVAFF. As DNA, the CDR3 is TGTGTCAGCAGCAGTCCGGGACAGGGGAACACTGTAGCTTTCTTT. Full variable domain (missing parts from reference TRBV5-6 and TRBJ1-1): DAGVTQSPTHLIKTRGQQVTLRCSPKSGHDTVSWYQQALGQGPQFIFQYYEEEERQRGNFPDRFSGHQFPNYSSELNVNALLLGDSALYLCVSSSPGQGNTVAFFGQGTRLTVV.

This clonotype came up many times. J is TRBJ1-2 and V is TRBV6-1, with TRBD1 identical over 10 bases. The trim removed 6 bases at V and 6 bases at J, leaving 7 bases unmatched. In germline, CDR1 is MNHNS, CDR2 SASEGT. The CDR3 totals 14 residues. CDR3 coding DNA: TGTGCCAGCAGATTGACAGGGGGCGAGGATGGCTACACCTTC. This gives the protein CASRLTGGEDGYTF.

This clonotype has a count of ten or more. The chain links TRBV19 to TRBJ1-1, with D perhaps TRBD1 (5 bases). This CDR3 is 14 amino acids long. The V end was cut by 8 bases, the J end by 3 bases, with 16 bases between. Germline values: CDR1 LNHDA, CDR2 SQIVND (reference sequence). The DNA for the CDR3 is TGTGCCAGTCAGGGTTCTAGGCGGTACACTGAAGCTTTCTTT. It specifies CASQGSRRYTEAFF.

This clonotype was counted at least ten times. The chain links TRBV12-3 or TRBV12-4 to TRBJ1-2, with TRBD1 matching 7 bases. Trimming cost V 5 bases and J 5 bases; bases outside gene matches: 8. The CDR3 is 14 residues long. For the CDR3, the DNA is TGTGCCAGCAGTCCTCAGATGACAGGGTATGGCTACACCTTC. It codes for CASSPQMTGYGYTF.

Many counts were recorded for this clonotype. The CDR3 bases are TGTGCCAGTAGTATGGCTAGCGGGAGGTTTACTAGCACAGATACGCAGTATTTT. Translated, it gives CASSMASGRFTSTDTQYF. The chain has TRBV19 and TRBJ2-3; 11 nucleotides match TRBD2. Unmatched junction bases numbered 8, after V lost 3 bases and J lost 0 bases. Germline lookup yields CDR1 LNHDA and CDR2 SQIVND (reference sequence). The CDR3 runs to 18 residues. Filled out from reference TRBV19 and TRBJ2-3, the complete variable domain reads DGGITQSPKYLFRKEGQNVTLSCEQNLNHDAMYWYRQDPGQGLRLIYYSQIVNDFQKGDIAEGYSVSREKKESFPLTVTSAQKNPTAFYLCASSMASGRFTSTDTQYFGPGTRLTVL.

The rearrangement joins TRBV10-3 to TRBJ2-2; D is undetermined. The V and J ends lost 6 bases and 1 base respectively, with 3 bases between them. Germline V gene lookup returns CDR1 ENHRY and CDR2 SYGVKD. This CDR3 has 12 residues. This chain's CDR3 is CAIRRNTGELFF. In DNA, the CDR3 is TGTGCCATCAGGAGGAACACCGGGGAGCTGTTTTTT.

In this sample, this clonotype turned up many times. The chain joins TRBV12-3 or TRBV12-4 to TRBJ2-5; D uncertain. Trimming cost V 6 bases and J 0 bases, with 8 bases left between them. This CDR3 has 13 amino acids. The CDR3 loop is CASRGWYQETQYF. CDR3 DNA: TGTGCCAGCAGGGGCTGGTACCAAGAGACCCAGTACTTC.

This clonotype was observed at least ten times. The V call is TRBV11-1, the J call TRBJ1-2; D perhaps matches TRBD1 (6 bases). CDR1 is SGHAT and CDR2 is FQDESV in the germline V gene (reference sequence). V dropped 5 bases and J dropped 6 bases, with 22 bases sitting between them. This CDR3 has 16 residues. The CDR3 spells CASSEAGTPDTNGYTF. The CDR3 DNA reads TGTGCCAGCAGCGAAGCCGGGACACCGGATACGAATGGCTACACCTTC.

This clonotype was picked up many times. Just one base apart from a much larger clone, this may be a read error. In this CDR3 the conserved last residue, phenylalanine or tryptophan, is missing, so a read error is likely. V and J are TRBV2 and TRBJ1-1; the D gene is possibly TRBD1 (5 bases). CDR1 is SNHLY and CDR2 is FYNNEI in the germline V gene. The V and J ends lost 9 bases and 0 bases respectively, with 11 bases between them. The CDR3 sequence is 13 residues long. The CDR3 is CASQGGMNTEAFV. For the CDR3, the DNA is TGTGCCAGTCAGGGAGGAATGAACACTGAAGCTTTCGTT.

This clonotype was seen ten or more times. The chain has TRBV2 and TRBJ2-5; 7 bases align to TRBD2. Looked up from germline, CDR1 is SNHLY and CDR2 is FYNNEI. J lost 4 bases, V lost 3 bases, and 5 bases had no gene match. This CDR3 has 14 amino acids. For the CDR3, the DNA is TGTGCCAGCAGTGATCTAGCGGCGGGAGAGACCCAGTACTTC. As protein: CASSDLAAGETQYF.

CDR3 in amino acids: CASSLEGGARSYEQYF. The DNA for the CDR3 is TGTGCCAGCAGCTTGGAGGGGGGGGCGAGGTCCTACGAGCAGTACTTC. The chain links TRBV5-4 to TRBJ2-7; D is possibly TRBD2 (7 bases). Germline V lookup: CDR1 SGHNT, CDR2 YYREEE (reference sequence). The CDR3 runs to 16 residues. V was shortened by 0 bases and J by 1 base, with 14 bases between the two germline ends. The full variable domain, completed using reference TRBV5-4 and TRBJ2-7, is ETGVTQSPTHLIKTRGQQVTLRCSSQSGHNTVSWYQQALGQGPQFIFQYYREEENGRGNFPPRFSGLQFPNYSSELNVNALELDDSALYLCASSLEGGARSYEQYFGPGTRLTVT.

There are a few counts of this clonotype. V usage is TRBV6-1 and J usage is TRBJ1-2; 7 nucleotides agree with TRBD1. CDR1 and CDR2 (germline): MNHNS, SASEGT. This CDR3 has 15 amino acids. With V trimmed by 6 bases and J by 2 bases, 9 bases remained unmatched. CDR3 bases: TGTGCCAGCAGATCAGTGGACAGGCCGAACTATGGCTACACCTTC. Protein sequence: CASRSVDRPNYGYTF.